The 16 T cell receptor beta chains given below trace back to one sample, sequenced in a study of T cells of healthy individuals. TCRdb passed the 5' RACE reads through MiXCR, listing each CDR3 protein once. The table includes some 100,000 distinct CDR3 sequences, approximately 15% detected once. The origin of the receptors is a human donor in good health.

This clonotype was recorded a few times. The CDR3 protein is CASSPGEGGRHGEQYF. The DNA for the CDR3 is TGTGCCAGCAGCCCGGGGGAGGGGGGCCGTCATGGCGAGCAGTACTTC. The V gene is TRBV6-5, the J gene TRBJ2-7, with D perhaps matching TRBD2 (7 bases). The CDR3 is made up of 16 amino acids. V was cut by 6 bases and J by 6 bases, with 24 bases left in between. The V gene's germline CDR1 is MNHEY and CDR2 SVGAGI.

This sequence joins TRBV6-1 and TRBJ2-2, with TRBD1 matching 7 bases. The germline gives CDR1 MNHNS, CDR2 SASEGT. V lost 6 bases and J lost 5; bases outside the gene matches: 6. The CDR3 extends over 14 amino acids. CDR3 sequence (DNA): TGTGCCAGCAGCTCCGGGACAGTTACCGGGGAGCTGTTTTTT. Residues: CASSSGTVTGELFF.

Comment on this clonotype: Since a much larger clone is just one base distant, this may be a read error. CDR3 sequence: CRASSSGGTIQETQYF. The DNA of the CDR3 is TGCAGAGCTAGCTCTAGCGGGGGGACCATTCAAGAGACCCAGTACTTC. The chain uses TRBV20-1 and TRBJ2-5; TRBD2 matches at 11 bases. The germline CDR1 and CDR2 sequences are DFQATT and SNEGSKA (reference sequence). The CDR3 runs to 16 residues.

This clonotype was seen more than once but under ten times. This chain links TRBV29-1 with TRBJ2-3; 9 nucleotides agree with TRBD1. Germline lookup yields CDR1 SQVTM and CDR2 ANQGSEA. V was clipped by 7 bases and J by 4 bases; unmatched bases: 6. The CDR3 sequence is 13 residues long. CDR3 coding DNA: TGCAGCGCCATTGGACAGGGGCCAGATACGCAGTATTTT. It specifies CSAIGQGPDTQYF.

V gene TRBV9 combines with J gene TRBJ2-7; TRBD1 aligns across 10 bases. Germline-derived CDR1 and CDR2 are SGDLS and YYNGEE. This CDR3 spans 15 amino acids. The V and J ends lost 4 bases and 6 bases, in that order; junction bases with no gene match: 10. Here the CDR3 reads CASSPGQGVTSEQYF. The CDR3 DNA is TGTGCCAGCAGCCCCGGACAGGGGGTAACCTCCGAGCAGTACTTC.

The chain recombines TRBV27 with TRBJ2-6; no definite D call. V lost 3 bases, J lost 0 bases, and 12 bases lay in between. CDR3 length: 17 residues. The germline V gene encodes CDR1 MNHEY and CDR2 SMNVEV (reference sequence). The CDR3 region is CASSFGVSPSGANVLTF. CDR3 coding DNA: TGTGCCAGCAGTTTTGGGGTTAGCCCCTCTGGGGCCAACGTCCTGACTTTC. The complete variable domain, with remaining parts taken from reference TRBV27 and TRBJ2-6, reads EAQVTQNPRYLITVTGKKLTVTCSQNMNHEYMSWYRQDPGLGLRQIYYSMNVEVTDKGDVPEGYKVSRKEKRNFPLILESPSPNQTSLYFCASSFGVSPSGANVLTFGAGSRLTVL.

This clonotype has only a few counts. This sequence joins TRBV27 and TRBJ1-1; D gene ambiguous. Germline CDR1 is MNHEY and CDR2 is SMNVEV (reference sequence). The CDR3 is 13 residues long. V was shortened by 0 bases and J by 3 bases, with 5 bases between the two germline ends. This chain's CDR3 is CASSLSSDTEAFF. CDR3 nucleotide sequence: TGTGCCAGCAGTTTATCTTCAGACACTGAAGCTTTCTTT.

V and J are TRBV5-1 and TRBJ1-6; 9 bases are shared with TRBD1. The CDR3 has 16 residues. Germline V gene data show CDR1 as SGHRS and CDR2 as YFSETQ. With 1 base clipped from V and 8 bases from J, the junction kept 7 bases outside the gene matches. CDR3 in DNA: TGCGCCAGCAGCTTGACGACAGGGGGTGCAGATTCACCCCTCCACTTT. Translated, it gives CASSLTTGGADSPLHF. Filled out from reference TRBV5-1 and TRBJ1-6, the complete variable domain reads KAGVTQTPRYLIKTRGQQVTLSCSPISGHRSVSWYQQTPGQGLQFLFEYFSETQRNKGNFPGRFSGRQFSNSRSEMNVSTLELGDSALYLCASSLTTGGADSPLHFGNGTRLTVT.

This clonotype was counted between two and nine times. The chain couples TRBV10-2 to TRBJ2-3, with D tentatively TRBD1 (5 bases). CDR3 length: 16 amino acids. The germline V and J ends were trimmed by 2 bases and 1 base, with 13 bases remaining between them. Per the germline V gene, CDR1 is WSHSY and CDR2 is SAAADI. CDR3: CASSERESQGTDTQYF. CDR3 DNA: TGCGCCAGCAGTGAGAGGGAATCACAGGGCACAGATACGCAGTATTTT.

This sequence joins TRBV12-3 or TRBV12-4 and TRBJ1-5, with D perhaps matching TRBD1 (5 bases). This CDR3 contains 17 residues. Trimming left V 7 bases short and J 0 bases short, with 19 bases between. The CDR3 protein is CASTLLGTRYSNQPQHF. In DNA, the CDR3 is TGTGCCAGCACCCTCTTGGGGACCCGATATAGCAATCAGCCCCAGCATTTT.

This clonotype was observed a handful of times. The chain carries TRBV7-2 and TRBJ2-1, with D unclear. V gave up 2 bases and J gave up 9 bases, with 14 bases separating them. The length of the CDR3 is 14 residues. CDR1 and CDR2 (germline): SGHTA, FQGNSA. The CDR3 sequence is CASSLFNRPGEQFF. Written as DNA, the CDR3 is TGTGCCAGCAGCTTATTCAACCGTCCCGGTGAGCAGTTCTTC.

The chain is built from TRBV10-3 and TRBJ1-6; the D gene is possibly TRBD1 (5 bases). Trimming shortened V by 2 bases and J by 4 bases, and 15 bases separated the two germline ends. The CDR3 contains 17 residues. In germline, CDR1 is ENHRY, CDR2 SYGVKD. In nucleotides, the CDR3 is TGTGCCATCAGTGAGGGGGACTCCAGGGCTTATAATTCACCCCTCCACTTT. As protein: CAISEGDSRAYNSPLHF.

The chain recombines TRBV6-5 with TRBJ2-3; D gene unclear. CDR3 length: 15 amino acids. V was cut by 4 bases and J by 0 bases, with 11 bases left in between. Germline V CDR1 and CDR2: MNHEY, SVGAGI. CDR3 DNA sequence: TGTGCCAGCAGTTTAAAGGGTTCTAGCACAGATACGCAGTATTTT. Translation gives CASSLKGSSTDTQYF.

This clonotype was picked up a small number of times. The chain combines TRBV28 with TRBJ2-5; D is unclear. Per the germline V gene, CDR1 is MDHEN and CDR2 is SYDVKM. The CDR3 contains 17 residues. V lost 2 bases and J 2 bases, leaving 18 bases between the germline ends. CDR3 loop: CASSLDLRIPVQETQYF. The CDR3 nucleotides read TGTGCCAGCAGTTTAGATTTGCGGATTCCCGTACAAGAGACCCAGTACTTC.

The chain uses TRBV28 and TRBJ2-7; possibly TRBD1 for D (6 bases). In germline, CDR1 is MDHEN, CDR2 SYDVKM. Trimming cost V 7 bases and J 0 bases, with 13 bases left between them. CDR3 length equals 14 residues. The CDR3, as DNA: TGTGCCAGCAATCCCAGGGGCCGCTCCTACGAGCAGTACTTC. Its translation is CASNPRGRSYEQYF. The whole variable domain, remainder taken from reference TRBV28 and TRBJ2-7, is DVKVTQSSRYLVKRTGEKVFLECVQDMDHENMFWYRQDPGLGLRLIYFSYDVKMKEKGDIPEGYSVSREKKERFSLILESASTNQTSMYLCASNPRGRSYEQYFGPGTRLTVT.

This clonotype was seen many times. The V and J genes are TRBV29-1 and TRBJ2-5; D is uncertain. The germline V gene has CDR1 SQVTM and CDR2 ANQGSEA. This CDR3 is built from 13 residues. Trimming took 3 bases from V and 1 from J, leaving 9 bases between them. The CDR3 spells CSVDAIFQETQYF. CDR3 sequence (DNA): TGCAGCGTTGACGCCATCTTCCAAGAGACCCAGTACTTC. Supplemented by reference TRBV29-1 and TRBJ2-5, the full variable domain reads SAVISQKPSRDICQRGTSLTIQCQVDSQVTMMFWYRQQPGQSLTLIATANQGSEATYESGFVIDKFPISRPNLTFSTLTVSNMSPEDSSIYLCSVDAIFQETQYFGPGTRLLVL.